The T cell receptor (beta chain) under discussion was sequenced for a study of cytomegalovirus exposure and HLA in healthy donors. Germline CDR1 and CDR2: LGHNA and YNFKEQ. The V segment lost 4 bases and the J segment 7 bases; nucleotides outside the gene matches: 10. This CDR3 is 14 amino acids long. This clone was seen a handful of times. Primers: 60 Vbeta forward and 13 Jbeta reverse. Assay: immunoSEQ multiplex PCR; the TCRdb copy retains only in-frame clones and omits some. The repertoire has about 120,000 clones, 70% to 80% of them found once; the top ten carry approximately 2.2%. This receptor was taken from a human donor in good health. The sample consisted of PBMCs. The J gene is TRBJ2-7, the V gene TRBV4-2; 7 positions match TRBD2. CDR3: CASSRGGESQEQYF. CDR3 in DNA: TGTGCCAGCAGCCGGGGGGGAGAGTCTCAAGAGCAGTACTTC.